These T cell receptor beta chains were read from a single sample in a study of monozygotic twins with inflammatory bowel disease. TCRdb re-called the 5' RACE reads and gives one entry per CDR3 protein, without DNA. This sample's table has over 200,000 distinct CDR3 sequences. The sample consisted of blood. The receptors derive from a human donor with ulcerative colitis or Crohn's disease, or a healthy co-twin of an affected twin (not recorded which). CDR3s include the opening cysteine and the closing phenylalanine or tryptophan.

j_call v_call cdr3_aa
TRBJ2-7 TRBV9 CASSVGQGAKTYEQYF
TRBJ1-2 TRBV15 CATSRDPRNNYGYTF
TRBJ2-2 TRBV24-1 CATSDFGGARTGELFF
TRBJ2-7 TRBV5-5 CASSLAGSGRSAFYEQYF
TRBJ1-4 TRBV5-1 CASSLAGSVSLNEKLFF
TRBJ2-3 TRBV15 CATSRGPRWEQGGTDTQYF
TRBJ2-7 TRBV5-6 CASSLLQGATYEQYF
TRBJ2-3 TRBV5-1 CASSGFLTGASTDTQYF
TRBJ2-3 TRBV5-6 CASSLTRDTQYF
TRBJ1-4 TRBV5-1 CASSFATNEKLFF